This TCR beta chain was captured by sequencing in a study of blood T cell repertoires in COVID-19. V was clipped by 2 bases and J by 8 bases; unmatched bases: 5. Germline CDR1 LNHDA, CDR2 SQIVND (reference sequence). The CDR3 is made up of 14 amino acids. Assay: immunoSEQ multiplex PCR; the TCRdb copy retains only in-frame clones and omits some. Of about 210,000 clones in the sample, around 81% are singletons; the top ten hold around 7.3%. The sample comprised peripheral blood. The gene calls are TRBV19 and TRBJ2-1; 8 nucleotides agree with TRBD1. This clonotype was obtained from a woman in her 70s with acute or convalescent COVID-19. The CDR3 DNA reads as TGTGCCAGTAGTATATCTCAGGGGGCCGATGAGCAGTTCTTC. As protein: CASSISQGADEQFF.